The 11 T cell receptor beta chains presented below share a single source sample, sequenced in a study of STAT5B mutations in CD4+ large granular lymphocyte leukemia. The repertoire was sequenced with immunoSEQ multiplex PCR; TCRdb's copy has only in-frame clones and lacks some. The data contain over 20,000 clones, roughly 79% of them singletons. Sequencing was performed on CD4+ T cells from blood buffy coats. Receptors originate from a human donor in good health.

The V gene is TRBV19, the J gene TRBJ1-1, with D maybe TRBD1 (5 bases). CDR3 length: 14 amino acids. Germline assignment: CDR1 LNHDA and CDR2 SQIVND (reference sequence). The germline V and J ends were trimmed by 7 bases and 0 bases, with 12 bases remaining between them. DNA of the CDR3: TGTGCCAGTAAGGAGGGGTGGATGAACACTGAAGCTTTCTTT. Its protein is CASKEGWMNTEAFF.

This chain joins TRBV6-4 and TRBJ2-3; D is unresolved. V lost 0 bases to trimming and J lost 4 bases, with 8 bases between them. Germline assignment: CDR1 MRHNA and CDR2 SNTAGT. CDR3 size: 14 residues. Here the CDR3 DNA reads TGTGCCAGCAGTGACTCGGGCTTGGCAGATACGCAGTATTTT. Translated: CASSDSGLADTQYF.

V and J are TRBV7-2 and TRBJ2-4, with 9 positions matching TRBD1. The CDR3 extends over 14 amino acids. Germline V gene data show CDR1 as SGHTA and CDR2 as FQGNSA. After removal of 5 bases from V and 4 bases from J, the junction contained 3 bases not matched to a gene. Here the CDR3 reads CASSPGTGKNIQYF. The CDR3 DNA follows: TGTGCCAGCAGCCCAGGGACAGGGAAAAACATTCAGTACTTC.

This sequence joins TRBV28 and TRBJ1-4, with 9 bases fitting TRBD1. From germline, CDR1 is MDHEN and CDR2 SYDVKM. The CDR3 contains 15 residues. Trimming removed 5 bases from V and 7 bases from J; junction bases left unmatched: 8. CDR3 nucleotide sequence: TGTGCCAGCAGTCCACAGGGGGCGCAGGGTGAAAAACTGTTTTTT. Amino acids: CASSPQGAQGEKLFF.

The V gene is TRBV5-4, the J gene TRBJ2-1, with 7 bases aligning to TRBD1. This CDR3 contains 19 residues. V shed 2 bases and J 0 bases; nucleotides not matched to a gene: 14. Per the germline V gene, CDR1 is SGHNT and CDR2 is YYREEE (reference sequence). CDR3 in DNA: TGTGCCAGCAGCTTCGGGGACAGTTGGGGTTCCAGCTCCTACAATGAGCAGTTCTTC. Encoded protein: CASSFGDSWGSSSYNEQFF.

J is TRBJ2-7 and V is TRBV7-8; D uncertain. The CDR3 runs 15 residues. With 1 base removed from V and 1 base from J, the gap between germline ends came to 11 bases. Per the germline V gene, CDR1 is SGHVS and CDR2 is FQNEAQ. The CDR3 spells CASSLVASGSYEQYF. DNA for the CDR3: TGTGCCAGCAGCTTAGTGGCCAGTGGATCCTACGAGCAGTACTTC.

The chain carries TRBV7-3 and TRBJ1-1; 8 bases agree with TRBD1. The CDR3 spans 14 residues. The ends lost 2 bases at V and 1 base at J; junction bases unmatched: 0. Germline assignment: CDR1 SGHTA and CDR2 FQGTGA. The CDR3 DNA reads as TGTGCCAGCAGCTTAGGACAGGGGAACACTGAAGCTTTCTTT. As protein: CASSLGQGNTEAFF.

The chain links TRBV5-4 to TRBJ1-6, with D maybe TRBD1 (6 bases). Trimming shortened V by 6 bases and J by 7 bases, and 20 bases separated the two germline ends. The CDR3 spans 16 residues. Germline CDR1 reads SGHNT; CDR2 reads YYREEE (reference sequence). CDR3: CASTKTGGRGNSPLHF. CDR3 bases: TGTGCCAGCACCAAGACAGGAGGGCGTGGGAATTCACCCCTCCACTTT.

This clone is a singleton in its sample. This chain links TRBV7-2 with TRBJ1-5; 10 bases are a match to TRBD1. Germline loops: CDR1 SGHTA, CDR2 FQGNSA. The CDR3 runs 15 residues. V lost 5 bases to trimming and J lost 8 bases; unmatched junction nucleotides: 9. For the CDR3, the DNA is TGTGCCAGCAGCAAGCGACAGGGGGCAGGTGAGCCCCAGCATTTT. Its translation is CASSKRQGAGEPQHF.

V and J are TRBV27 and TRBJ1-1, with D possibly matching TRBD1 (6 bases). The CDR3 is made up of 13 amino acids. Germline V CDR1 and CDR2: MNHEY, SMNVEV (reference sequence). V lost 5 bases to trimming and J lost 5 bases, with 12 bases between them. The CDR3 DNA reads TGTGCCAGCAGTCCCCAGGGGTTGACTGAAGCTTTCTTT. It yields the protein CASSPQGLTEAFF.

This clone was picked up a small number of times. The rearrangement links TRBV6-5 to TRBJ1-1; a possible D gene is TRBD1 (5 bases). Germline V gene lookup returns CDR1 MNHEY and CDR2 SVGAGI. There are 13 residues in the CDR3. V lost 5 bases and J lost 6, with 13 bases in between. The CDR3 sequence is CASSTETDSEAFF. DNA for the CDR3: TGTGCCAGCAGTACTGAGACAGACTCTGAAGCTTTCTTT.